This T cell receptor (beta chain) emerged from a study of cytomegalovirus exposure and HLA in healthy donors. Whole-study context: In a previous analysis, approximately 110 million unique TCR beta sequences were found from 150 million to 200 million T cells.

Study-level points and caveats: Researchers reported from a later analysis that most CMV-associated TCR beta chains appeared HLA-restricted. CMV serostatus was the only immune exposure information that was available.

The CDR3 length is 12 residues. Germline V lookup: CDR1 ENHRY, CDR2 SYGVKD. V dropped 7 bases and J dropped 5 bases, with 11 bases sitting between them. In the case of this clone: Its antigen is currently unknown.

Researchers ran the PCR with 60 Vbeta and 13 Jbeta primers. Clones were read by immunoSEQ multiplex PCR, and TCRdb kept only the in-frame ones, dropping some. Here the sample spans some 120,000 clones, 80% being singletons. Sequenced: PBMCs. The gene calls are TRBV10-3 and TRBJ1-1; unclear D gene. The source of this sequence is a male donor in good health and CMV-seronegative. This chain's CDR3 is CAIKSEVTEAFF. CDR3 in DNA: TGTGCCATCAAGTCAGAAGTGACTGAAGCTTTCTTT.